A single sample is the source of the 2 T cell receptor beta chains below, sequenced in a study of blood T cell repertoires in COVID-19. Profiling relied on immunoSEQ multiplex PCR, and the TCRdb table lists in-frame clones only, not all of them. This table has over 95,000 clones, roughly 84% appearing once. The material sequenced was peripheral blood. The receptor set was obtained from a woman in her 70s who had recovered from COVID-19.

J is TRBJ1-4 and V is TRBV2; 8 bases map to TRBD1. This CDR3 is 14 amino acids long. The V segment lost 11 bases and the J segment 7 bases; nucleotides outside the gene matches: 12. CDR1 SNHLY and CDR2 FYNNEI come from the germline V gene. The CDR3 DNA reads TGTGCCGGTCGAAGATCCCAGGGGGCTGAAAAACTGTTTTTT. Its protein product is CAGRRSQGAEKLFF.

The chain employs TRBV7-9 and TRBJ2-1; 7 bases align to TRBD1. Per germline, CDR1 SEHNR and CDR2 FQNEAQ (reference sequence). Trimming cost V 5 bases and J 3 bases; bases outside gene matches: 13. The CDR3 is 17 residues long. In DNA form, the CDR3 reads TGTGCCAGCAGCCCTCCTAAGGCCAGGGACAGCTACAATGAGCAGTTCTTC. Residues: CASSPPKARDSYNEQFF.